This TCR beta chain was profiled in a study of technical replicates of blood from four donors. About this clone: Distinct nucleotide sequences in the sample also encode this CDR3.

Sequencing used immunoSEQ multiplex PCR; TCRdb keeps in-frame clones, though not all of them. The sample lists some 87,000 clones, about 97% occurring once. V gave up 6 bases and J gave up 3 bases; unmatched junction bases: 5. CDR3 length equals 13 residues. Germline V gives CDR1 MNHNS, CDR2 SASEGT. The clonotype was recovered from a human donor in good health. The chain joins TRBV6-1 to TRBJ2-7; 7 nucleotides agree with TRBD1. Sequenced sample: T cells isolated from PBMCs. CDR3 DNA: TGTGCCAGCAGCCCGGGACAGAGCTACGAGCAGTACTTC. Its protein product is CASSPGQSYEQYF.